The text below deals with one T cell receptor (beta chain). The target antigen is unknown. The sample, approximately 10 milliliters of peripheral blood, was drawn from each donor. These data are taken from a study of blood T cells in healthy people across ages. Overall study results and limits: TCR beta diversity was tightly associated with the proportion of naive T cells. The donors' CMV status was not determined, possibly confounding changes in expanded clonotypes.

Primers used in a second PCR of roughly 6 to 11 cycles were a sample-barcoded 5' primer and a J-beta primer mix. Researchers report that a template-switch adaptor with 12 random nucleotides tagged each cDNA molecule. Using its own MiXCR run on the 5' RACE reads, TCRdb lists one record per CDR3 protein. The sample carries some 1,500,000 distinct CDR3 sequences, about 42% recorded once. The CDR3 is 14 residues long. CDR1 and CDR2 (germline): MDHEN, SYDVKM. The sequencing sample was made of blood. The J gene is TRBJ2-2, the V gene TRBV28; 7 bases are a match to TRBD2. The TCR originated in a woman in her late teens or twenties in good health. The CDR3 loop is CAGGGNANTGELFF. CDR3 in DNA: TGTGCAGGCGGGGGAAACGCGAACACCGGGGAGCTGTTTTTT.